This T cell receptor beta chain was identified in a study of shared clonotypes between healthy human individuals. Study outcomes and limitations: Sequencing depth was a factor that was expected to affect clonotype sharing among donors.

Germline V gene sequence: CDR1 MDHEN, CDR2 SYDVKM. This CDR3 spans 13 amino acids. V lost 2 bases to trimming and J lost 4 bases, with 8 bases between them. The table came from immunoSEQ multiplex PCR; TCRdb's copy has only in-frame clones and leaves some out. This table holds approximately 640,000 clones, about three quarters found once. Comments on this clone: Its specificity is unknown. Other DNA sequences in this specimen translate into the identical CDR3.

The specimen sequenced was memory CD4+ T cells sorted from blood. As for subset: CD45RA-negative fraction. The chain is built from TRBV28 and TRBJ1-2; maybe TRBD1 (5 bases). The source of this sequence is a woman younger than 45 in good health. CDR3 nucleotides: TGTGCCAGCAGTTTACAGGGAAGCTATGGCTACACCTTC. This sequence encodes CASSLQGSYGYTF.